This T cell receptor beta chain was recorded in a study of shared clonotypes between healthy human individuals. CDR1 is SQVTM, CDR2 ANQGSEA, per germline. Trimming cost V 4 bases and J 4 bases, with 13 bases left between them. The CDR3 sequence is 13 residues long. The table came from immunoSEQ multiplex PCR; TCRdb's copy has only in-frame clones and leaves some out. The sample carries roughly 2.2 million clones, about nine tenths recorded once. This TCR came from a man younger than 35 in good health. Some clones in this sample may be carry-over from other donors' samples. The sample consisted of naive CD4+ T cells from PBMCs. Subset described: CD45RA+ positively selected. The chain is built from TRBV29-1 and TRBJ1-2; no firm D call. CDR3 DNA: TGCAGCGTTGCAGGCACGCAATCCTATGGCTACACCTTC. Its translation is CSVAGTQSYGYTF.